This TCR beta chain came from a study of molecular identifiers for immune sequencing clone quantification. Bulk TCR libraries were made with methods that had been previously described and with listed TCR primers. A single record per CDR3 protein comes from TCRdb applying MiXCR to the PCR reads. This table holds 300,000 to 400,000 distinct CDR3 sequences, roughly 23% found once. This CDR3 comprises 14 residues. Germline V gives CDR1 GTSNPN, CDR2 SVGIG (reference sequence). Trimming removed 0 bases from V and 0 bases from J, with 6 bases in between. Findings of the study overall: Under 1% of molecules in naive cells, but over 98% of effector molecules, belonged to clones above 20 RNA copies.

Libraries from naive CD8 cells were generated from around 18,000 to 910,000 sorted cells (with 10%, 30% or 50% RNA). A word on this clonotype: Its antigen is unidentified.

This rearrangement joins TRBV30 to TRBJ1-3; no clear D gene. The clonotype was recovered from a human donor in good health. Some libraries in this study had Jurkat cell RNA spiked in. Sequenced: naive CD8+ T cells from blood, with Jurkat cell RNA spiked in. Noted subset: FACS-sorted CD8+CD4-CCR7+CD45RA+ naive T cells. CDR3 sequence: CAWSVGVSGNTIYF. In nucleotides, the CDR3 is TGTGCCTGGAGTGTTGGGGTCTCTGGAAACACCATATATTTT.